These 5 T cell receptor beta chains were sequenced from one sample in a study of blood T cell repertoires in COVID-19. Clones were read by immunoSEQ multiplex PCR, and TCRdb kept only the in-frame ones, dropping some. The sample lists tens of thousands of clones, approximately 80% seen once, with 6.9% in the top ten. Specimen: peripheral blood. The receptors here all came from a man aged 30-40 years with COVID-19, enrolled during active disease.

The CDR3 loop is CASSYGQGRSSYGYTF. The DNA of the CDR3 is TGTGCCAGCAGCTACGGACAGGGGAGGAGCTCCTATGGCTACACCTTC. V usage is TRBV5-5 and J usage is TRBJ1-2, with 9 bases fitting TRBD1. The CDR3 totals 16 residues. Looked up from germline, CDR1 is SGHKS and CDR2 is YYEKEE (reference sequence). J was trimmed by 4 bases and V by 3 bases; bases with no gene match: 10. The full variable domain, completed using reference TRBV5-5 and TRBJ1-2, is DAGVTQSPTHLIKTRGQQVTLRCSPISGHKSVSWYQQVLGQGPQFIFQYYEKEERGRGNFPDRFSARQFPNYSSELNVNALLLGDSALYLCASSYGQGRSSYGYTFGSGTRLTVV.

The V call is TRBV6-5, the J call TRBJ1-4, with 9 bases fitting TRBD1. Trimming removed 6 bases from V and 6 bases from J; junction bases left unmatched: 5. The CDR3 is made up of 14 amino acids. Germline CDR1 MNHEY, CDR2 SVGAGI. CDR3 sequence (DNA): TGTGCCAGCAGCCTGACAGGGGGATATGAAAAACTGTTTTTT. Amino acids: CASSLTGGYEKLFF.

In nucleotides, the CDR3 is TGTGCCAGTAGTATTTCCGGGACTAGCGGTGGCGAGCAGTTCTTC. Translating it yields CASSISGTSGGEQFF. The chain joins TRBV19 to TRBJ2-1, with 11 nucleotides matching TRBD2. Germline CDR1 and CDR2: LNHDA and SQIVND (reference sequence). The length of the CDR3 is 15 residues. V trimming: 3 bases; J trimming: 10 bases; junction bases outside the gene matches: 8.

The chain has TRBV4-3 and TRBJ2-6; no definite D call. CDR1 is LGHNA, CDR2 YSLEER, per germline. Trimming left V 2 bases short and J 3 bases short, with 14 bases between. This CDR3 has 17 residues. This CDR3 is CASSQSGGRIGANVLTF. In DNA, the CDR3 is TGCGCCAGCAGCCAATCCGGCGGTCGAATTGGGGCCAACGTCCTGACTTTC.

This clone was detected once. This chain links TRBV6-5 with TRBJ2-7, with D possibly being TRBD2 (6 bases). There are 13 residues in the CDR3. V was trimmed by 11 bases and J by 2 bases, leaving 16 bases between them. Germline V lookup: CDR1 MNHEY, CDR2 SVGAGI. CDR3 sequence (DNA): TGTGCCGCCTGGGGGAGGAGACCCTACGAGCAGTACTTC. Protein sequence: CAAWGRRPYEQYF.